Below are 31 T cell receptor beta chains sequenced from a single sample in a study of T cells expressing NK-cell markers. TCRdb reanalyzed the 5' RACE reads, giving one entry per CDR3 protein sequence and no DNA. The sample totals some 190,000 distinct CDR3 sequences. Specimen: blood T cells: a sorted CD56 or NKG2C T cell subset, CD4+ or CD8+ T cells, or bulk PBMC T cells (not recorded which). These receptors all come from a man aged 18 to 69 in good health.

This chain uses TRBV3-1 with TRBJ1-4; checking the TCRdb D call of TRBD1 is not possible without DNA. The CDR3 consists of 18 residues. Per germline, CDR1 LGHDT and CDR2 YNNKEL (reference sequence). CDR3 protein: CASSQDGAKTHSDEKLFF.

J is TRBJ2-5 and V is TRBV12-3 or TRBV12-4. This CDR3 is built from 13 residues. CDR3 residues: CASSQSSQETQYF.

J is TRBJ1-1 and V is TRBV7-8. The CDR3 sequence is 14 residues long. Germline assignment: CDR1 SGHVS and CDR2 FQNEAQ. The CDR3 sequence: CASSSDVLNTEAFF.

The rearrangement uses TRBV7-8 and TRBJ2-7; absent DNA, TCRdb's TRBD2 call cannot be checked. The germline V gene encodes CDR1 SGHVS and CDR2 FQNEAQ. The length of the CDR3 is 15 residues. CDR3 loop: CASSSGASGGLEQYF.

The chain is built from TRBV11-2 and TRBJ2-7. The CDR3 extends over 15 amino acids. Germline V CDR1 and CDR2: SGHAT, FQNNGV. CDR3 residues: CASSEGWGGSYEQYF.

The V and J genes are TRBV28 and TRBJ2-3; TCRdb returns TRBD1, unconfirmable since there is no DNA. Germline values: CDR1 MDHEN, CDR2 SYDVKM. The CDR3 is 16 residues long. The CDR3 is CASSHPVLTSTDTQYF.

The chain uses TRBV12-3 or TRBV12-4 and TRBJ2-1; the D gene TCRdb calls, TRBD1, cannot be checked with no DNA. The CDR3 consists of 14 residues. The CDR3 region is CASSDRGEYNEQFF.

The chain links TRBV4-1 to TRBJ1-5; absent DNA, TCRdb's TRBD1 call cannot be checked. The CDR3 extends over 15 amino acids. Germline lookup yields CDR1 MGHRA and CDR2 YSYEKL. The CDR3 here is CASSQDLDRRQPQHF.

The chain employs TRBV5-1 and TRBJ2-1; there is no DNA to check the TCRdb D call of TRBD1. This CDR3 has 16 residues. Germline V gene lookup returns CDR1 SGHRS and CDR2 YFSETQ. The CDR3 here is CASSPRGTGIYNEQFF.

The rearrangement links TRBV28 to TRBJ2-1; the D call of TRBD1 rests on TCRdb alone, since no DNA is present to check it. The V gene's germline CDR1 is MDHEN and CDR2 SYDVKM. CDR3 size: 12 residues. CDR3: CASYRVRNEQFF.

V usage is TRBV24-1 and J usage is TRBJ2-3; TCRdb indicates TRBD1, and absent DNA this call remains unverified. Germline CDR1 and CDR2: KGHDR and SFDVKD. The CDR3 has 13 amino acids. CDR3 protein: CATSDLPQGPQYF.

The V gene is TRBV12-5, the J gene TRBJ2-2; TCRdb names TRBD1, which stays unverified in the absence of DNA. Germline CDR1 and CDR2: LGHNT and FRNRAP. The length of the CDR3 is 16 residues. The CDR3 region is CASGLQGQGNTGELFF.

V and J are TRBV6-1 and TRBJ1-1; TCRdb names TRBD1, which stays unverified in the absence of DNA. Germline lookup yields CDR1 MNHNS and CDR2 SASEGT. The CDR3 is 16 amino acids. The CDR3: CASSDPGQGLNTEAFF.

This chain uses TRBV2 with TRBJ1-5. The CDR3 is made up of 15 amino acids. Per the germline V gene, CDR1 is SNHLY and CDR2 is FYNNEI. Here the CDR3 reads CASSTGGSWVQPQHF.

J is TRBJ2-5 and V is TRBV13; absent DNA, TCRdb's TRBD1 call cannot be checked. The germline V gene has CDR1 PRHDT and CDR2 FYEKMQ (reference sequence). The CDR3 length is 15 residues. Here the CDR3 reads CASSLGRTLQETQYF.

The rearrangement joins TRBV7-9 to TRBJ2-5; TCRdb gives TRBD2 as the D gene, but with no DNA this cannot be confirmed. The CDR3 spans 17 residues. Germline V lookup: CDR1 SEHNR, CDR2 FQNEAQ (reference sequence). The CDR3 loop is CASSLPTGTSGQETQYF.

The rearrangement joins TRBV11-2 to TRBJ1-1; TCRdb picks TRBD1, but there is no DNA to check that call. The CDR3 extends over 19 amino acids. CDR1 SGHAT and CDR2 FQNNGV come from the germline V gene. This CDR3 reads CASSLWGPFGGDRASEAFF.

The V gene is TRBV11-1, the J gene TRBJ2-6; the TCRdb call, TRBD1, lacks DNA for checking. Looked up from germline, CDR1 is SGHAT and CDR2 is FQDESV (reference sequence). This CDR3 has 20 residues. The CDR3 loop is CASSFLPGQGPGSGANVLTF. Combining the CDR3 with reference TRBV11-1 and TRBJ2-6 gives the whole variable domain EAEVAQSPRYKITEKSQAVAFWCDPISGHATLYWYRQILGQGPELLVQFQDESVVDDSQLPKDRFSAERLKGVDSTLKIQPAELGDSAMYLCASSFLPGQGPGSGANVLTFGAGSRLTVL.

The rearrangement joins TRBV5-6 to TRBJ1-2; there is no DNA to check the TCRdb D call of TRBD1. In germline, CDR1 is SGHDT, CDR2 YYEEEE. The length of the CDR3 is 15 residues. The CDR3: CASSIPVGGINGYTF.

This sequence joins TRBV5-1 and TRBJ2-1; TCRdb selects TRBD1, and the lack of DNA leaves this call unchecked. CDR1 and CDR2 (germline): SGHRS, YFSETQ. CDR3 size: 14 residues. CDR3 sequence: CASSTGTGLGEQFF.

The gene calls are TRBV7-9 and TRBJ2-3; TCRdb outputs TRBD2, but without DNA this stays unchecked. The CDR3 is made up of 16 amino acids. Germline lookup yields CDR1 SEHNR and CDR2 FQNEAQ (reference sequence). The CDR3 reads CASSPPSGGSTDTQYF.

This chain uses TRBV4-1 with TRBJ2-3; TCRdb reports TRBD2, a call that lacks DNA to check it against. There are 16 residues in the CDR3. The germline CDR1 and CDR2 sequences are MGHRA and YSYEKL. CDR3: CASSQGLAEITDTQYF.

The CDR3 sequence is CATSSDREYSNQPQHF. This chain joins TRBV15 and TRBJ1-5. The V gene's germline CDR1 is LNHNV and CDR2 YYDKDF (reference sequence). The CDR3 is 16 amino acids.

The rearrangement uses TRBV29-1 and TRBJ2-2. The CDR3 has 14 amino acids. The germline gives CDR1 SQVTM, CDR2 ANQGSEA. CDR3 sequence: CSVDQETNTGELFF.

This chain joins TRBV20-1 and TRBJ1-5; TCRdb names TRBD1, which stays unverified in the absence of DNA. This CDR3 has 15 residues. Germline lookup yields CDR1 DFQATT and CDR2 SNEGSKA (reference sequence). The chain's CDR3 is CSARDPQGVNQPQHF.

The chain combines TRBV12-3 or TRBV12-4 with TRBJ2-2; TCRdb's D call of TRBD2 is untestable without DNA. The CDR3 has 15 residues. The CDR3 spells CASRPGLDPTGELFF.

V usage is TRBV18 and J usage is TRBJ2-1. The CDR3 is 11 amino acids. Germline loops: CDR1 KGHSH, CDR2 LQKENI. This chain's CDR3 is CASASSHEQFF.

The V and J genes are TRBV12-5 and TRBJ2-7; there is no DNA to check the TCRdb D call of TRBD1. CDR3 length equals 17 residues. Germline CDR1 LGHNT, CDR2 FRNRAP. The CDR3 reads CASGLIPRTGYPYEQYF.

The chain employs TRBV15 and TRBJ2-7; the D gene TCRdb calls, TRBD1, cannot be checked with no DNA. Germline V gene lookup returns CDR1 LNHNV and CDR2 YYDKDF (reference sequence). This CDR3 is 16 amino acids long. This CDR3 is CATSKGQQDRGYEQYF.

V gene TRBV2 combines with J gene TRBJ1-2. Germline V gives CDR1 SNHLY, CDR2 FYNNEI. CDR3 length: 16 residues. CDR3 residues: CASSERAPGEDYGYTF.

The chain employs TRBV7-9 and TRBJ2-5; the TCRdb D gene call, TRBD1, has no DNA to confirm it. The CDR3 extends over 15 amino acids. Germline V lookup: CDR1 SEHNR, CDR2 FQNEAQ (reference sequence). CDR3 residues: CASSLDGTAEETQYF.